This T cell receptor (beta chain) derives from a study of T-cell reconstitution after alpha-beta-depleted transplantation in children (TCRdb year 2016). About the study as a whole: Using TCR repertoire profiling, the study quantitatively followed how T-cell immune reconstitution unfolded in children after TCRalphabeta/CD19-depleted allogeneic hematopoietic cell transplantation. Findings and caveats that apply to the study as a whole: About two months after transplant, the apparently early recovery of alphabetaT-cell counts reportedly depended on just several hundred clones that had expanded rapidly and came from non-depleted graft cells. The high TCRbeta diversity at day 60 in some patients was ascribed to recipient T cells and intrathymic progenitors that had survived conditioning. The frequencies of hyperexpanded clones fell over the following months, and after one year, T-cell counts and TCRbeta diversity were mostly attributed to newly produced T cells.

The treatment or condition label, read with the paper, signifies: allogeneic hematopoietic cell transplantation with graft depleted of TCRalphabeta T cells and CD19 B cells. TCRalphabeta/CD19-depleted allogeneic hematopoietic cell grafts were given to the transplant recipients, all of whom were children. Notes on this clonotype: The target of this receptor is not known. The junction differs from germline at one of its ends, possibly a read error.

The CDR3 spans 19 residues, from the cysteine through the phenylalanine. Just the 57-base CDR3 DNA is kept, in frame starting at base 1. From a lookup of the germline V gene, CDR1 and CDR2 are ENHRY and SYGVKD. The library came from PCR. The instrument given in TCRdb is Illumina HiSeq 2500. To normalize quantification of the TCRbeta repertoire, the TCR libraries were built with molecular barcoding that relied on unique molecular identifiers. In-frame beta chains were kept once TCRdb had trimmed the public reads at Q25 with fastp and called clones with MiXCR. One record per CDR3 amino acid sequence lists the most common genes and DNA. For this sample there are about 640,000 distinct CDR3 sequences; 10% to 15% appear just once. Over 2% of the sample goes to the ten largest clones.

This clonotype originated in a male patient between 10 and 17 years old who had a stem cell transplant for acute myeloid leukemia, so the T cells may come from the graft donor. Here the chain combines TRBV10-3 and TRBJ2-2; a stretch of 15 junction bases matches TRBD2. This specimen was PBMCs, mostly from graft donor cells, taken 360 days after TCRalphabeta/CD19-depleted stem cell transplant. The DNA is as follows: TGTACCATCAGTCCGCGGGGGGGACTAGCGGGAGGAAGAACCGGGGAGCTGTTTTTT. Protein translation: CTISPRGGLAGGRTGELFF.